Listed here are 5 T cell receptor beta chains from one sample, sequenced in a study of spatial heterogeneity in lung cancer. A single record per CDR3 protein comes from TCRdb applying MiXCR to the 5' RACE reads. The data contain about 7,800 distinct CDR3 sequences, 7% to 10% of them singletons. For these TCRs, the target antigens are not known. The time point is: sample taken at primary tumor resection. Study-level points and caveats: Tumoral mutation counts were tracked by counts of expanded intratumoral alpha and beta TCRs.

Sample: lung tumor tissue, taken at surgery. The receptors originated from a male donor with early-stage non-small cell lung cancer.

This clonotype is categorized as medium-sized (0.01 to 0.1%). The gene calls are TRBV11-2 and TRBJ2-2, with a possible D match to TRBD1 (6 bases). The ends were cut back, 1 base at V and 5 bases at J, with 11 bases in the middle. Per the germline V gene, CDR1 is SGHAT and CDR2 is FQNNGV. The CDR3 runs 15 residues. The CDR3 sequence is CASSLVAGETGELFF. CDR3 sequence (DNA): TGTGCCAGCAGCTTAGTAGCAGGGGAGACCGGGGAGCTGTTTTTT.

This clonotype occurred a few times. The V and J genes are TRBV30 and TRBJ2-5; TRBD1 matches at 8 bases. From germline, CDR1 is GTSNPN and CDR2 SVGIG (reference sequence). This CDR3 is 15 amino acids long. V dropped 2 bases and J dropped 3; count of bases not matched to a gene: 8. As DNA, the CDR3 is TGTGCCTGGAGTAGGGGGGACAGGTCCAAAGAGACCCAGTACTTC. Encoded protein: CAWSRGDRSKETQYF.

This clonotype was counted at least ten times. The chain employs TRBV6-2 or TRBV6-3 and TRBJ2-2, with 7 bases fitting TRBD1. CDR1 is MNHEY, CDR2 SVGEGT, per germline. Trimming cost V 6 bases and J 0 bases; bases outside gene matches: 7. The CDR3 totals 16 residues. CDR3 loop: CASRDRQGSNTGELFF. The CDR3, as DNA: TGTGCCAGCAGGGATCGACAGGGATCGAACACCGGGGAGCTGTTTTTT.

This clonotype rates as medium-sized. This chain uses TRBV5-1 with TRBJ2-5; 12 nucleotides agree with TRBD2. Germline CDR1 SGHRS, CDR2 YFSETQ. The CDR3 runs 16 residues. The J segment lost 4 bases and the V segment lost 4 bases, leaving 8 bases of the junction unmatched. The CDR3 DNA reads TGCGCCAGCAGCCGTACGACTAGCGGGAGTGGAGAGACCCAGTACTTC. The encoded protein is CASSRTTSGSGETQYF.

By sample fraction, this clonotype is medium-sized. The chain carries TRBV12-5 and TRBJ2-7, with 7 bases fitting TRBD2. The CDR3 length is 15 residues. Unmatched junction bases numbered 4, after V lost 2 bases and J lost 0 bases. Germline V gives CDR1 LGHNT, CDR2 FRNRAP. The CDR3 loop reads CASGLTSVSSYEQYF. In DNA, the CDR3 is TGTGCTAGTGGTTTGACTAGCGTTAGCTCCTACGAGCAGTACTTC.